This is a list of T cell receptor beta chains from one sample in a study of T cell clonotyping in hematopoietic cell transplantation. Only in-frame clones appear in the TCRdb table, and some are missing; sequencing was by immunoSEQ multiplex PCR. In the table there are 6,000 or so clones, 32% of which are singletons. The sample consisted of peripheral blood mononuclear cells, taken 30 days after allogeneic stem cell transplant. All receptors derive from a female patient between 50 and 59 years old who had an allogeneic stem cell transplant from an unrelated donor, so the T cells may come from the graft donor. Some clones in this sample may be carry-over from other donors' samples. Both conserved end residues are part of each CDR3. A D gene is named only where the DNA matches it firmly. Size is stated for part of the rows, as once, few or many counts, or as a class when the clone is expanded.

J gene,D gene,V gene,clone size,CDR3 length,CDR3 DNA,CDR3 protein
TRBJ2-3,.,TRBV30,.,12,TGTGCCTGGGGAGTGGTGGCAGATACGCAGTATTTT,CAWGVVADTQYF
TRBJ1-2,TRBD1,TRBV30,.,18,TGTGCCTGGAGTGTATGGGGACCGGGACAGGGCCCTGAGTATGGCTACACCTTC,CAWSVWGPGQGPEYGYTF
TRBJ1-4,.,TRBV28,.,14,TGTGCCAGCGCTAGGAGTGTGCCTAATGAAAAACTGTTTTTT,CASARSVPNEKLFF
TRBJ1-6,.,TRBV6-5,few,13,TGTGCCAGCAGTTACCGGCTGAATTCACCCCTCCACTTT,CASSYRLNSPLHF
TRBJ1-2,.,TRBV6-1,once,14,TGTGCCAGCAGTGAAGGAATAGGGTCGGGGGGCTACACCTTC,CASSEGIGSGGYTF
TRBJ2-5,.,TRBV9,.,15,TGTGCCAGCAGCGTTACAGGATTAGAGGAAGAGACCCAGTACTTC,CASSVTGLEEETQYF
TRBJ1-6,.,TRBV30,.,15,TGTGCCTGGAGTGGGTTATCGGGGCCGGATTCACCCCTCCACTTT,CAWSGLSGPDSPLHF
TRBJ2-2,.,TRBV30,.,13,TGTGCCTGGAGTGTTTTGGGCACCGGGGAGCTGTTTTTT,CAWSVLGTGELFF
TRBJ2-3,.,TRBV28,.,11,TGTGCCTGCCTACCCACAGATACGCAGTATTTT,CACLPTDTQYF
TRBJ2-7,TRBD2,TRBV6-5,few,15,TGTGCCAGCAGTAAAGAAATAGCGGGATGGAACGAGCAGTACTTC,CASSKEIAGWNEQYF
TRBJ2-7,.,TRBV19,.,14,TGTGCCAGTAGTATAGATCGGGACCGCGACGAGCAGTACTTC,CASSIDRDRDEQYF
TRBJ2-7,.,TRBV9,.,14,TGTGCCAGCAGCCCTTGGGACACGGGTAACGAGCAGTACTTC,CASSPWDTGNEQYF
TRBJ1-2,.,TRBV30,.,12,TGTGCCTGGGAGGGGGACAACTATGGCTACACCTTC,CAWEGDNYGYTF
TRBJ1-2,.,TRBV30,.,13,TGTGCCTGGTGGTCCAATACTATCTATGGCTACACCTTC,CAWWSNTIYGYTF
TRBJ2-5,.,TRBV30,.,14,TGTGCCTGGAGTCTTACTGCAAGGCAAGAGACCCAGTACTTC,CAWSLTARQETQYF
TRBJ2-7,TRBD1,TRBV10-2,.,13,TGCGCCAGCAGGCCGGGACAGGGTAACGAGCAGTACTTC,CASRPGQGNEQYF
TRBJ2-5,.,TRBV9,few,16,TGTGCCAGCAGCGTAGGTAACGGGGGCGGCCAAGAGACCCAGTACTTC,CASSVGNGGGQETQYF
TRBJ1-4,.,TRBV19,.,14,TGTGCCAGTAGCGCCAGGGGATGGGGAGAAAAACTGTTTTTT,CASSARGWGEKLFF
TRBJ2-7,.,TRBV29-1,.,12,TGCAGCGTTGGAATAGCGGAGTACGAGCAGTACTTC,CSVGIAEYEQYF
TRBJ1-1,.,TRBV19,.,13,TGTGCCAGTATTTCGGCCGCCAACACTGAAGCTTTCTTT,CASISAANTEAFF
TRBJ1-2,.,TRBV29-1,.,12,TGCAGCGCCTGGGGGCTAGGCTATGGCTACACCTTC,CSAWGLGYGYTF
TRBJ2-3,.,TRBV29-1,.,14,TGCAGCGGTTTAAGGGGGGGCAGGGGAGATACGCAGTATTTT,CSGLRGGRGDTQYF
TRBJ2-5,.,TRBV2,.,14,TGTGCCAGCAGTGGGAGCGGGTATCAAGAGACCCAGTACTTC,CASSGSGYQETQYF
TRBJ1-6,.,TRBV14,few,15,TGTGCCAGCAGCCCAAACAATAACAACTATTCACCCCTCCACTTT,CASSPNNNNYSPLHF
TRBJ1-2,.,TRBV30,.,13,TGTGCCTGGAGTGTAAGCGCCCTCGGGAGCTACACCTTC,CAWSVSALGSYTF
TRBJ2-2,.,TRBV30,.,13,TGTGCCTGGAGTATCGGTGGCCCCGGGGAGCTGTTTTTT,CAWSIGGPGELFF
TRBJ1-1,TRBD1,TRBV25-1,.,12,TGTGCCAGCAGTCCACAGGGGGCTGAAGCTTTCTTT,CASSPQGAEAFF
TRBJ1-2,TRBD1,TRBV29-1,.,14,TGCAGCGTTGAGAGGACAGGGACAGACTATGGCTACACCTTC,CSVERTGTDYGYTF
TRBJ1-2,.,TRBV9,.,13,TGTGCCAGCAGCGTAGCCCCGTCGTATGGCTACACCTTC,CASSVAPSYGYTF